This TCR beta chain was recorded in a study of blood T cell repertoires in COVID-19. On the study more broadly: The United States, Italy and Spain supplied acute and convalescent COVID-19 samples. PBMCs, B-cell-depleted T cells, or T cells were the source of the cDNA or gDNA that made up the material.

The repertoire was sequenced with immunoSEQ multiplex PCR; TCRdb's copy has only in-frame clones and lacks some. The repertoire holds more than 150,000 clones, with around four fifths as singletons. V dropped 4 bases and J dropped 5 bases, with 15 bases sitting between them. Germline-derived CDR1 and CDR2 are MNHEY and SMNVEV (reference sequence). CDR3 length equals 14 residues. The V gene is TRBV27, the J gene TRBJ2-7; D perhaps matches TRBD2 (6 bases). Sequenced sample: peripheral blood. This receptor was identified in a man aged 70 or older who had recovered from COVID-19. The chain's CDR3 is CASSSGTRGNEQYF. CDR3 nucleotides: TGTGCCAGCAGTTCCGGGACTCGGGGAAACGAGCAGTACTTC.